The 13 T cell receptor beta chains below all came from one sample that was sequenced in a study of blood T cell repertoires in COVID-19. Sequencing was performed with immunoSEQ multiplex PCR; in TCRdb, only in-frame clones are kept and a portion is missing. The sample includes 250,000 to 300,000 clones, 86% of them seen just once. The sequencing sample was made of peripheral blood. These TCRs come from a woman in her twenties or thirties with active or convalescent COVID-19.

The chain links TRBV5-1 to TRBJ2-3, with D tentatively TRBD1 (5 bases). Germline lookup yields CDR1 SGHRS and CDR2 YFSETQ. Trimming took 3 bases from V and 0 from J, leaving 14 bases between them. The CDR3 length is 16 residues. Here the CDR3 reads CASSSHYRISTDTQYF. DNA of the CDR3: TGCGCCAGCAGCTCCCATTACAGGATTAGCACAGATACGCAGTATTTT.

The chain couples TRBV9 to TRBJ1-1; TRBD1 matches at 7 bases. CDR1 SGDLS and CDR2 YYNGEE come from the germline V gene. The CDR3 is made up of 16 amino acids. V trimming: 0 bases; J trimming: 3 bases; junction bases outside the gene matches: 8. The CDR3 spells CASSVASQGRDTEAFF. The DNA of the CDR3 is TGTGCCAGCAGCGTAGCTTCACAGGGGCGAGACACTGAAGCTTTCTTT. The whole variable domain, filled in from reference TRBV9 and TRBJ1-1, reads DSGVTQTPKHLITATGQRVTLRCSPRSGDLSVYWYQQSLDQGLQFLIQYYNGEERAKGNILERFSAQQFPDLHSELNLSSLELGDSALYFCASSVASQGRDTEAFFGQGTRLTVV.

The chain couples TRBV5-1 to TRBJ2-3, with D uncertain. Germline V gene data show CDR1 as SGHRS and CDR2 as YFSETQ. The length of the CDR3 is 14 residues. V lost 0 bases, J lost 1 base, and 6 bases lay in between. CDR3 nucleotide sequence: TGCGCCAGCAGCTTGGAGCTTGGCACAGATACGCAGTATTTT. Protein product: CASSLELGTDTQYF.

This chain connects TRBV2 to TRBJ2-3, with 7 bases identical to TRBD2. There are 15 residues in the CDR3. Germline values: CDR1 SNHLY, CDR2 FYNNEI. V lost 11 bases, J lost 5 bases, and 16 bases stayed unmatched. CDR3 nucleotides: TGTGCCTTAAAGAAGGGACTACGAGATAAAGATACGCAGTATTTT. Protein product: CALKKGLRDKDTQYF.

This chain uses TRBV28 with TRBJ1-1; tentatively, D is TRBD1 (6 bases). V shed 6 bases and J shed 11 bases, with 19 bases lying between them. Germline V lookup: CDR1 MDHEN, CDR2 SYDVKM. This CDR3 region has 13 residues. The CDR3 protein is CASSRETGLEAFF. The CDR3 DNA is TGTGCCAGCAGCCGCGAGACAGGCCTAGAGGCTTTCTTT. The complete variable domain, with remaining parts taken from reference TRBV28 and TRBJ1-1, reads DVKVTQSSRYLVKRTGEKVFLECVQDMDHENMFWYRQDPGLGLRLIYFSYDVKMKEKGDIPEGYSVSREKKERFSLILESASTNQTSMYLCASSRETGLEAFFGQGTRLTVV.

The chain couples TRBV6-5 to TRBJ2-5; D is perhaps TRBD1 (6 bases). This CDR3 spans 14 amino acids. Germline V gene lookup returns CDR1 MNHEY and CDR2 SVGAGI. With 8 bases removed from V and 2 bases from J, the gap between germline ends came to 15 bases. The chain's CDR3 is CASGPWGPQETQYF. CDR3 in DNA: TGTGCCAGCGGTCCTTGGGGGCCACAAGAGACCCAGTACTTC.

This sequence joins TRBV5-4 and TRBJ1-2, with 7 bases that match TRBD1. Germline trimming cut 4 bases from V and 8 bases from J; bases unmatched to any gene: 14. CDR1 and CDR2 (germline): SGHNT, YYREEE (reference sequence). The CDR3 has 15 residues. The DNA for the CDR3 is TGTGCCAGCAGCCTGTTAGTAAACAGGGGCGAGGGCTACACCTTC. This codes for CASSLLVNRGEGYTF.

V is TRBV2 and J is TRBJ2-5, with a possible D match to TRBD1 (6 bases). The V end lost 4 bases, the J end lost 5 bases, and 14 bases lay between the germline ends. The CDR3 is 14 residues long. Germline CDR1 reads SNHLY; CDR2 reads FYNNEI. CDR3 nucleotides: TGTGCCAGCAGTGCATTCAGGGGCGGGGAGACCCAGTACTTC. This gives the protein CASSAFRGGETQYF.

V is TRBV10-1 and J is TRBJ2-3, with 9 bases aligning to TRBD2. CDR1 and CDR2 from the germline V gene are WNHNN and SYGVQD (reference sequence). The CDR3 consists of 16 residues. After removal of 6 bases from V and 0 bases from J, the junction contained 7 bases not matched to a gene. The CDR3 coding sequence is TGCGCCAGCAGCAAAGCGGGGGGCCTTAGCACAGATACGCAGTATTTT. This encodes CASSKAGGLSTDTQYF.

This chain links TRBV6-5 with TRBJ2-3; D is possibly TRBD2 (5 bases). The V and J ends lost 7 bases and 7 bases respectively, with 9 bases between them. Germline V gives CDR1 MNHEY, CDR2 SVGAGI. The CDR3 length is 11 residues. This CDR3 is CASTTGNTQYF. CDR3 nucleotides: TGTGCCAGCACCACGGGGAATACGCAGTATTTT.

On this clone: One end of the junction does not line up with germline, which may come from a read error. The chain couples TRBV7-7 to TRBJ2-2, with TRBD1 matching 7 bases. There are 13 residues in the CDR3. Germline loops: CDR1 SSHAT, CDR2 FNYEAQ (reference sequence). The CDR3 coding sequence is TGTGCTAGCAGCTTACAGGGGACCGGGGAGCTGTTTTTT. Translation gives CASSLQGTGELFF. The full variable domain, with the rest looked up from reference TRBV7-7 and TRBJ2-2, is GAGVSQSPRYKVTKRGQDVTLRCDPISSHATLYWYQQALGQGPEFLTYFNYEAQPDKSGLPSDRFSAERPEGSISTLTIQRTEQRDSAMYRCASSLQGTGELFFGEGSRLTVL.

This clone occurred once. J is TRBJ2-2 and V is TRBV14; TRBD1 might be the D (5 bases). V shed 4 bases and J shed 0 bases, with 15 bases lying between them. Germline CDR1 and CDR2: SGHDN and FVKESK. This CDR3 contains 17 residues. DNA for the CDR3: TGTGCCAGCAGCCCTTATCCCGGCAGGGCGAACACCGGGGAGCTGTTTTTT. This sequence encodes CASSPYPGRANTGELFF.

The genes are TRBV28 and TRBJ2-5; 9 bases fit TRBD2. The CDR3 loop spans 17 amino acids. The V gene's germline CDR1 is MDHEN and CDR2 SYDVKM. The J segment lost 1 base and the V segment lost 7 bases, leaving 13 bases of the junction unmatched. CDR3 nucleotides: TGTGCCAGCAATCCCTGGGAAGCGGGGGGCGGCCAAGAGACCCAGTACTTC. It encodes CASNPWEAGGGQETQYF.